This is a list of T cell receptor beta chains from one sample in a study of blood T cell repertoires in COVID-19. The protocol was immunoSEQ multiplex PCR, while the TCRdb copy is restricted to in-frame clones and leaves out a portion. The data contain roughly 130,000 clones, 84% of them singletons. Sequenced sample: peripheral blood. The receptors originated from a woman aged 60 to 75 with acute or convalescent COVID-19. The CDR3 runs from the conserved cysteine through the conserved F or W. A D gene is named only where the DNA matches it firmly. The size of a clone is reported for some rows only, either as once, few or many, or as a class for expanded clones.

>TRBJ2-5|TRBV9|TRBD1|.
CASSPSGTGEETQYF
TGTGCCAGCAGCCCTTCAGGGACAGGGGAAGAGACCCAGTACTTC
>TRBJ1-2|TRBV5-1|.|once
CASSLDPGSTYGYTF
TGCGCCAGCAGCCTGGACCCGGGATCTACTTATGGCTACACCTTC
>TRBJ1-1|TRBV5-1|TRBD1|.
CASSPTGQGGTEAFF
TGCGCCAGCAGTCCTACGGGACAGGGTGGGACTGAAGCTTTCTTT
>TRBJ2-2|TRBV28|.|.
CASSAPGGELFF
TGTGCCAGCAGTGCCCCCGGCGGGGAGCTGTTTTTT
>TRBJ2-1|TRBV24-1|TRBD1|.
CATSVLTGQKDEQFF
TGTGCCACCAGTGTTTTAACGGGACAGAAGGATGAGCAGTTCTTC
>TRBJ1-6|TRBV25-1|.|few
CASSAQGGRSPLHF
TGTGCCAGCAGTGCTCAGGGAGGTAGATCACCCCTCCACTTT
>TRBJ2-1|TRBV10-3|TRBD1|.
CAISGQGTENEQFF
TGTGCCATCAGTGGACAGGGAACGGAGAATGAGCAGTTCTTC
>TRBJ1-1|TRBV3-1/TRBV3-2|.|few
CASSHLRGGKGEAFF
TGTGCCAGCAGCCACCTCAGGGGTGGGAAGGGTGAAGCTTTCTTT
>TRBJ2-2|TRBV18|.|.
CASSPTETNTGELFF
TGTGCCAGCTCACCGACAGAGACTAACACCGGGGAGCTGTTTTTT
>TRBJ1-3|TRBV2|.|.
CASSSDNRGNTIYF
TGTGCCAGCAGCTCGGACAATAGGGGAAACACCATATATTTT
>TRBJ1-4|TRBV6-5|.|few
CATRQGNEKLFF
TGTGCCACTCGGCAGGGAAATGAAAAACTGTTTTTT
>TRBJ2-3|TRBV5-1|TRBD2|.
CASSLEIAGGGTDTQYF
TGCGCCAGCAGCTTGGAAATAGCGGGGGGCGGGACAGATACGCAGTATTTT
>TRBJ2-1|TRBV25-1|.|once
CASSAYDRPPIF
TGTGCCAGCAGTGCTTATGACAGGCCTCCGATCTTC
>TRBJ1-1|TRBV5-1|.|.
CASSFSGPGNTEAFF
TGCGCCAGCAGCTTTTCAGGGCCCGGTAACACTGAAGCTTTCTTT
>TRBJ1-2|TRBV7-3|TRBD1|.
CASSATGTGLYGYTF
TGTGCCAGCAGCGCTACCGGGACAGGGCTATATGGCTACACCTTC
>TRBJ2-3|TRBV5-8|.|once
CASRPRGTDTQYF
TGTGCCAGCAGGCCTCGAGGGACAGATACGCAGTATTTT
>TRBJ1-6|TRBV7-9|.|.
CASSLRQNNSPLHF
TGTGCCAGCAGCTTACGACAAAACAATTCACCCCTCCACTTT
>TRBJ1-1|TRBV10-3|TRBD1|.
CAISEDRGTEAFF
TGTGCCATCAGTGAGGACAGGGGCACTGAAGCTTTCTTT
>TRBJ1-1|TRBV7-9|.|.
CASSLRTGLPTEAFF
TGTGCCAGCAGCTTGCGTACGGGACTCCCGACTGAAGCTTTCTTT
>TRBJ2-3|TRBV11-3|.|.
CASSLWGERGDTQYF
TGTGCCAGCAGCTTGTGGGGGGAAAGGGGAGATACGCAGTATTTT
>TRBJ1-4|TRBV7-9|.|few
CASTDRQANEKLFF
TGTGCCAGCACCGATCGACAGGCTAATGAAAAACTGTTTTTT
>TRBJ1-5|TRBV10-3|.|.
CAISPTVGENQPQHF
TGTGCCATCAGTCCCACCGTAGGAGAGAATCAGCCCCAGCATTTT
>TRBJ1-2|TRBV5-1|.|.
CASSLDGGVYGYTF
TGCGCCAGCAGCTTGGACGGGGGGGTCTATGGCTACACCTTC
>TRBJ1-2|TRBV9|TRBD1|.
CASSVEGQDVYGYTF
TGTGCCAGCAGCGTAGAGGGACAGGACGTCTATGGCTACACCTTC
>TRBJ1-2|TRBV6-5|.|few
CASSFVGGIDYGYTF
TGTGCCAGCAGTTTCGTGGGAGGGATCGACTATGGCTACACCTTC
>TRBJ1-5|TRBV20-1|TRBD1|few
CSASRDREWPQHF
TGCAGTGCTAGTAGGGACAGGGAATGGCCCCAGCATTTT
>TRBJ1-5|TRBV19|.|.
CASSNRRQNQPQHF
TGTGCCAGTAGTAACCGGCGACAAAATCAGCCCCAGCATTTT
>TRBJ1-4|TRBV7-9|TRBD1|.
CASSLPGQGREKLFF
TGTGCCAGCAGCTTACCGGGACAGGGGAGGGAAAAACTGTTTTTT
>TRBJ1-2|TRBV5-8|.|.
CASSSQGPRGYTF
TGTGCCAGCAGCTCTCAGGGCCCTCGGGGCTACACCTTC
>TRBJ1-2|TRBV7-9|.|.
CASSLASAQGKVGTF
TGTGCCAGCAGCTTAGCTTCGGCCCAGGGAAAGGTGGGCACCTTC
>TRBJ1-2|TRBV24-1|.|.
CATSDFEQGGGYTF
TGTGCCACCAGTGATTTCGAACAGGGCGGTGGCTACACCTTC
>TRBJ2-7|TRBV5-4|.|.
CASSQGTSYEQYF
TGTGCCAGTAGTCAGGGGACCTCCTACGAGCAGTACTTC
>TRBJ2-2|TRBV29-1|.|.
CSVESSPTGFGAGELFF
.
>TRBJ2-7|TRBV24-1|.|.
CATSPTNTYEQYF
TGTGCCACCAGCCCGACAAATACCTACGAGCAGTACTTC
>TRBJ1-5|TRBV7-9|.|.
CASSLGRDQPQHF
TGTGCCAGCAGCTTGGGCAGGGATCAGCCCCAGCATTTT
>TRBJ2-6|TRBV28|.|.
CASSLPLGGRRRSGANVLTF
TGTGCCAGCAGTTTGCCTCTTGGGGGGAGGCGGCGCTCTGGGGCCAACGTCCTGACTTTC